The present T cell receptor (beta chain) was sequenced within a study of response to subunit inactivated influenza vaccine. Study findings and constraints: The study's authors posited that every seasonal influenza vaccination enlists few new T cells.

In this sample, this clonotype turned up many times. Its antigen is not identified. TCRdb reprocessed the RT-PCR reads via MiXCR and lists one record per CDR3 protein. The sample consists of fewer than 250,000 distinct CDR3 sequences, around 14% of them appearing once. The sample was CD8+ T cells sorted from PBMCs, taken 5 days after vaccination. This receptor was obtained from a man aged 45-65 years who received an inactivated influenza vaccine.

The CDR3 nucleotides read TGCGCCAGCAGCCAATGGGACGGTTACGAGCAGTACTTC. Amino acids: CASSQWDGYEQYF. The V and J genes are TRBV4-1 and TRBJ2-7, with D perhaps TRBD1 or TRBD2 (5 bases each). The V end was cut by 2 bases, the J end by 4 bases, with 9 bases between. The CDR3 runs 13 residues. Germline V gene lookup returns CDR1 MGHRA and CDR2 YSYEKL.